One and the same sample provided the 9 T cell receptor beta chains below, sequenced in a study of cytomegalovirus exposure and HLA in healthy donors (dated by TCRdb to 2016 to 2017). The library relied on the immunoSEQ multiplex PCR assay. A mixture of 60 forward primers for TCR Vbeta segments and 13 reverse primers for TCR Jbeta segments was used in the multiplex PCR. As stored in TCRdb, this immuneACCESS dataset retains in-frame rearrangements with V and J assigned. A fraction of the clones does not appear; measured against another copy, unresolved V genes explain less than half of the discrepancy, and the remainder lacks a known reason. This sample comprises around 140,000 clones, 64% of them detected only once. The leading ten clones occupy less than 3% of the sample. The sample taken for sequencing was PBMCs. These receptors originate from a middle-aged woman in good health and CMV-seronegative.

The chain employs TRBV15 and TRBJ2-5, with a tentative D call TRBD2 (5 bases). Matching the DNA end better, TRBJ2-7 makes the J call doubtful. This CDR3 is built from 16 residues. Germline loops: CDR1 LNHNV, CDR2 YYDKDF (reference sequence). The CDR3 nucleotides are TGTGCCACCAGCAGAGGAGGTAGAGGGAATTCTTACGAGCAGTACTTC. This translates into CATSRGGRGNSYEQYF.

The rearrangement joins TRBV29-1 to TRBJ2-1, with D perhaps matching TRBD1 (5 bases). Germline CDR1 and CDR2: SQVTM and ANQGSEA. This CDR3 has 12 amino acids. V dropped 8 bases and J dropped 7 bases, with 15 bases sitting between them. CDR3 coding DNA: TGCAGCTCCAGGGTCCCACCAAATGAGCAGTTCTTC. Translation: CSSRVPPNEQFF.

The chain uses TRBV4-2 and TRBJ2-3, with TRBD2 matching 15 bases. After removal of 3 bases from V and 3 bases from J, the junction contained 13 bases not matched to a gene. The germline gives CDR1 LGHNA, CDR2 YNFKEQ. The CDR3 sequence is 20 residues long. CDR3 protein: CASSQGGLAGGLGGTDTQYF. CDR3 nucleotides: TGTGCCAGCAGCCAGGGCGGACTAGCGGGGGGGCTCGGAGGGACAGATACGCAGTATTTT.

This chain uses TRBV29-1 with TRBJ2-5, with D perhaps matching TRBD1 (6 bases). The length of the CDR3 is 15 residues. Trimming cost V 1 base and J 5 bases, with 17 bases left between them. The V gene's germline CDR1 is SQVTM and CDR2 ANQGSEA. The CDR3 nucleotides read TGCAGCGTTGAAGGGGATGGACAGCACGCGGAGACCCAGTACTTC. Encoded protein: CSVEGDGQHAETQYF.

The chain uses TRBV7-9 and TRBJ1-1; a possible D gene is TRBD1 (6 bases). V lost 5 bases and J lost 0, with 13 bases in between. Germline V lookup: CDR1 SEHNR, CDR2 FQNEAQ (reference sequence). CDR3 length: 15 amino acids. The CDR3 protein is CASSPAGTMNTEAFF. In nucleotides, the CDR3 is TGTGCCAGCAGCCCGGCCGGGACAATGAACACTGAAGCTTTCTTT. The complete variable domain, with remaining parts taken from reference TRBV7-9 and TRBJ1-1, reads DTGVSQNPRHKITKRGQNVTFRCDPISEHNRLYWYRQTLGQGPEFLTYFQNEAQLEKSRLLSDRFSAERPKGSFSTLEIQRTEQGDSAMYLCASSPAGTMNTEAFFGQGTRLTVV.

The chain combines TRBV6-1 with TRBJ2-6; a possible D gene is TRBD1 (5 bases). The CDR3 length is 17 residues. V was pared by 2 bases and J by 0 bases, with 11 bases between. Germline CDR1 reads MNHNS; CDR2 reads SASEGT. The CDR3 DNA is TGTGCCAGCAGTGAACGGGTGGGGCTCTCTGGGGCCAACGTCCTGACTTTC. It translates to CASSERVGLSGANVLTF.

The chain is built from TRBV6-6 and TRBJ1-4; 8 positions match TRBD1. The CDR3 sequence is 13 residues long. The J segment lost 8 bases and the V segment lost 7 bases, leaving 6 bases of the junction unmatched. From germline, CDR1 is MNHNY and CDR2 SVGAGI (reference sequence). The CDR3 bases are TGTGCCAGCAACGGACAGGGTTTGGAAAAACTGTTTTTT. This codes for CASNGQGLEKLFF.

With respect to this clone: The junction does not match germline at one end; this may be a read error. This rearrangement joins TRBV7-6 to TRBJ2-5; TRBD2 agrees at 7 bases. Germline CDR1 SGHVS, CDR2 FNYEAQ. This CDR3 has 13 amino acids. CDR3 residues: CASSLAGLRTQYF. In nucleotides, the CDR3 is TGTGCCAGCAGTTTAGCGGGCCTCAGGACCCAGTACTTC.

The chain joins TRBV5-4 to TRBJ2-1; possibly TRBD2 for D (5 bases). V was trimmed by 4 bases and J by 10 bases, leaving 15 bases between them. The CDR3 loop spans 13 amino acids. Per germline, CDR1 SGHNT and CDR2 YYREEE (reference sequence). As DNA, the CDR3 is TGTGCCAGCAGCCCTGACTACCGCCGAGAGCAGTTCTTC. Its protein is CASSPDYRREQFF.